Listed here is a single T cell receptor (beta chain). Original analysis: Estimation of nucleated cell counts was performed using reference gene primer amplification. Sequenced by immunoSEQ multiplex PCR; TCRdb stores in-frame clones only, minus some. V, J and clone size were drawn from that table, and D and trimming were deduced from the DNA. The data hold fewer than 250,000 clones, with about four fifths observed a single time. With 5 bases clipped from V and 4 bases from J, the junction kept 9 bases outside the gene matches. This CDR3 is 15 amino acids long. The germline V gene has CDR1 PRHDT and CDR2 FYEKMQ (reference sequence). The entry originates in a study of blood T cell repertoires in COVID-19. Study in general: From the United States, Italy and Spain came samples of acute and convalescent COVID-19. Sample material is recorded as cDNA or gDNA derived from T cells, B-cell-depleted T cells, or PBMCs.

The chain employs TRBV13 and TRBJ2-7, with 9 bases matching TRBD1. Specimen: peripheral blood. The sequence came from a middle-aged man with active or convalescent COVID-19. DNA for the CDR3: TGTGCCAGCAGCGACCAAGGACAGGGGAAGTACGAGCAGTACTTC. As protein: CASSDQGQGKYEQYF.